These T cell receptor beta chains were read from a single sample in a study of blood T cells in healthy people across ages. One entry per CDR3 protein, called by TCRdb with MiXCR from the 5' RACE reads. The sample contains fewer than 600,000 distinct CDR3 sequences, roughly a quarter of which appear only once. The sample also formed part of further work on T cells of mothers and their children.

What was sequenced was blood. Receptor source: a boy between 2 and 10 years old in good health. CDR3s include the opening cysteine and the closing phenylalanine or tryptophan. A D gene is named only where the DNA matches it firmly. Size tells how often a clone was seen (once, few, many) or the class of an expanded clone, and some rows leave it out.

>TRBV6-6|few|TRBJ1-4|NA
CASSYLGAPLNEKLFF
TGTGCCAGCAGTTACCTGGGGGCGCCCCTTAATGAAAAACTGTTTTTT
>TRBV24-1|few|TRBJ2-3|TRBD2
CATSDSAGGEDTQYF
TGTGCCACCAGTGATTCAGCGGGAGGGGAAGATACGCAGTATTTT
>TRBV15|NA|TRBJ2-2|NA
CATSRQNTGELFF
TGTGCCACCAGCAGACAGAACACCGGGGAGCTGTTTTTT
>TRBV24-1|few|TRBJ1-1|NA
CATSEDPRTNTEAFF
TGTGCCACCAGTGAGGACCCTCGAACGAACACTGAAGCTTTCTTT
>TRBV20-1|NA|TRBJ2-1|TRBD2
CSTQSGTRDNEQFF
TGCAGTACTCAATCCGGGACTAGGGACAATGAGCAGTTCTTC
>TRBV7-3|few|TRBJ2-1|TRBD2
CASSRIAGGPIYEQFF
TGTGCCAGCAGCCGAATAGCGGGGGGGCCTATTTATGAGCAGTTCTTC
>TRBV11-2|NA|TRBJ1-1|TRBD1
CASSINRGVDTEAFF
TGTGCCAGCAGCATTAACAGGGGGGTCGACACTGAAGCTTTCTTT
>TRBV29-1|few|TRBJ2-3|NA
CSVEGHRGDSDTQYF
TGCAGCGTTGAAGGGCATAGAGGGGATTCAGATACGCAGTATTTT
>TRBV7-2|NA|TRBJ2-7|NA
CASSPGQGFNEQYF
TGTGCCAGCAGCCCTGGGCAGGGCTTCAACGAGCAGTACTTC
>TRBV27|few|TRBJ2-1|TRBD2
CASSSGTSGTNEQFF
TGTGCCAGCAGTTCCGGGACTAGCGGGACCAATGAGCAGTTCTTC
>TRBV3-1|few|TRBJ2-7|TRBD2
CASSQGAGAYEQYF
TGTGCCAGCAGCCAAGGGGCGGGGGCCTACGAGCAGTACTTC
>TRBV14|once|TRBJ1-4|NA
CASSQVPWDNEKLFF
TGTGCCAGCAGCCAAGTCCCGTGGGATAATGAAAAACTGTTTTTT
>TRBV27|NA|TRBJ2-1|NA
CASSLGRRWGNEQFF
TGTGCCAGCAGTTTAGGACGGAGGTGGGGCAATGAGCAGTTCTTC
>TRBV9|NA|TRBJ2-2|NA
CASSVEGTWELFF
TGTGCCAGCAGCGTAGAAGGGACCTGGGAGCTGTTTTTT
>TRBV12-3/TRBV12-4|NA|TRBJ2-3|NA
CASSPGPRFGYF
TGTGCCAGCAGCCCGGGGCCGCGTTTTGGGTATTTT
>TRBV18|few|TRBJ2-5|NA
CASSPPQEETQYF
TGTGCCAGCTCACCACCACAGGAAGAGACCCAGTACTTC
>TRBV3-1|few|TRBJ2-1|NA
CASSQVNSYNEQFF
TGTGCCAGCAGCCAGGTGAACTCCTACAATGAGCAGTTCTTC
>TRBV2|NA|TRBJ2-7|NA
CASSDGPGARGYEQYF
TGTGCCAGCAGTGATGGCCCAGGCGCTCGGGGCTACGAGCAGTACTTC
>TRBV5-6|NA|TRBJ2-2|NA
CASSPLRDFVTGELFF
TGTGCCAGCAGCCCCCTTCGGGACTTCGTAACCGGGGAGCTGTTTTTT
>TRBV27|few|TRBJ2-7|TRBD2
CASSFKSGGPPVEQYF
TGTGCCAGCAGTTTCAAGTCGGGAGGCCCTCCGGTCGAGCAGTACTTC
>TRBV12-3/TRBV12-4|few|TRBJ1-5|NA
CASSRNGGASNQPQHF
TGTGCCAGCAGCCGTAATGGGGGGGCCTCGAATCAGCCCCAGCATTTT
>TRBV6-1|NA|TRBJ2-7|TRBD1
CASSTGGRQNSYEQYF
TGTGCCAGCAGTACAGGGGGCCGACAGAACTCCTACGAGCAGTACTTC
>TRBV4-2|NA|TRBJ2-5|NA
CASSQVRLEETQYF
TGTGCCAGCAGCCAAGTAAGACTCGAAGAGACCCAGTACTTC
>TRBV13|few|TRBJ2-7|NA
CASSSGQAPSYEQYF
TGTGCCAGCAGCTCCGGGCAGGCCCCCTCCTACGAGCAGTACTTC
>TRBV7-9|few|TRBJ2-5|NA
CASSLAGGVETQYF
TGTGCCAGCAGCTTAGCAGGAGGGGTAGAGACCCAGTACTTC
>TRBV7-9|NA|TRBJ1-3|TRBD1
CASSSDRNSGNTIYF
TGTGCCAGCAGCTCGGACAGGAACTCCGGAAACACCATATATTTT
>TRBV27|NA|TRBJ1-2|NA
CASSSLLGGYTF
TGTGCCAGCAGTTCCCTCTTGGGGGGCTACACCTTC
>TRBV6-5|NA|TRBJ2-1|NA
CASTNGGNEQFF
TGTGCCAGCACCAACGGCGGCAATGAGCAGTTCTTC
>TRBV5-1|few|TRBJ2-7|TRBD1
CASSPGQGNEQYF
TGCGCCAGCAGCCCGGGACAGGGTAACGAGCAGTACTTC
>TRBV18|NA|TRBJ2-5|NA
CASSTFGRREQETQYF
TGTGCCAGCTCAACATTTGGGCGGAGAGAGCAAGAGACCCAGTACTTC
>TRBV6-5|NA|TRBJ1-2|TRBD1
CASSLRTGEANYGYTF
TGTGCCAGCAGTTTAAGGACAGGGGAGGCTAACTATGGCTACACCTTC
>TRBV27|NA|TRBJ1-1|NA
CASSPLGSGGMNTEAFF
TGTGCCAGCAGTCCTCTGGGGTCAGGAGGCATGAACACTGAAGCTTTCTTT
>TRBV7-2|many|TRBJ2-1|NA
CASSLGGAGNEQFF
TGTGCCAGCAGTTTGGGGGGGGCGGGCAATGAGCAGTTCTTC
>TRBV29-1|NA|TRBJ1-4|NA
CSVERGRGEKLFF
TGCAGCGTTGAGAGAGGGAGGGGCGAAAAACTGTTTTTT
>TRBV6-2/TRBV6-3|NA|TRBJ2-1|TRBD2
CASTLTKGLAGYNEQFF
TGTGCCAGCACGCTTACCAAGGGACTAGCGGGCTACAATGAGCAGTTCTTC
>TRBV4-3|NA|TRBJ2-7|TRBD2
CASSQGSGRETYEQYF
TGCGCCAGCAGCCAGGGTAGCGGGAGGGAGACCTACGAGCAGTACTTC
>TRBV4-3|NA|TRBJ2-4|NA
CASSQAGGTGNIQYF
TGCGCCAGCAGCCAAGCTGGCGGCACGGGAAACATTCAGTACTTC
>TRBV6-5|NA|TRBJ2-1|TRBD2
CASSRTRANEQFF
TGTGCCAGCAGCAGGACTAGAGCTAATGAGCAGTTCTTC
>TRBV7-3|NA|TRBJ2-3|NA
CASSSSGTSDTDTQYF
TGTGCCAGCAGCTCCTCCGGGACAAGTGACACAGATACGCAGTATTTT
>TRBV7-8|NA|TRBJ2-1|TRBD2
CASSLSSGGKVF
TGTGCCAGCAGCTTATCTAGCGGGGGAAAAGTCTTC
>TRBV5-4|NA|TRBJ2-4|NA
CASSLAADENIQYF
TGTGCCAGCAGCTTGGCGGCAGACGAGAACATTCAGTACTTC
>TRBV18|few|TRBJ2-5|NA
CASLPGSQETQYF
TGTGCCAGCCTCCCCGGGAGCCAAGAGACCCAGTACTTC
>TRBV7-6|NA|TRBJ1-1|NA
CASSLDTGTNTEAFF
TGTGCCAGCAGCTTAGATACCGGGACAAACACTGAAGCTTTCTTT
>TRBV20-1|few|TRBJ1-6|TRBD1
CSARDGQGFGNSPLHF
TGCAGTGCTAGAGACGGACAGGGGTTTGGTAATTCACCCCTCCACTTT
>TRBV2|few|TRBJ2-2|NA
CASRWNTGELFF
TGTGCCAGCAGGTGGAACACCGGGGAGCTGTTTTTT
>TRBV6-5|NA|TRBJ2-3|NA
CASKGAAGDTQYF
TGTGCCAGCAAAGGTGCGGCAGGAGATACGCAGTATTTT
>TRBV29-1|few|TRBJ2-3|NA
CSAEDADTQYF
TGCAGCGCCGAGGATGCAGATACGCAGTATTTT
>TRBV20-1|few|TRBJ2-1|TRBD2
CSAGASGLTNEQFF
TGCAGTGCAGGGGCTAGCGGGCTTACCAATGAGCAGTTCTTC
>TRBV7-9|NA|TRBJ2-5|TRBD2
CASSPRTTGGVGETQYF
TGTGCCAGCAGCCCACGCACGACGGGGGGTGTGGGCGAGACCCAGTACTTC
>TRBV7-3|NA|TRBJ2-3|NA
CASSLPQEDTQYF
TGTGCCAGCAGCTTACCACAAGAAGATACGCAGTATTTT
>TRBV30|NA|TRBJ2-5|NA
CAWSVGGRIQETQYF
TGTGCCTGGAGTGTAGGGGGGCGAATACAAGAGACCCAGTACTTC
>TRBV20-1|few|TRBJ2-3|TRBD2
CSALTTGLAGASTPYF
TGCAGTGCCCTCACCACCGGACTAGCGGGGGCCTCGACTCCGTATTTT
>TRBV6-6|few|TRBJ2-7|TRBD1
CASRPGQGNYEQYF
TGTGCCAGCAGACCGGGACAGGGGAACTACGAGCAGTACTTC
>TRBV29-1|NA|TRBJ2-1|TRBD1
CSVGTGYEQFF
TGCAGCGTCGGGACAGGGTATGAGCAGTTCTTC